The entry below describes one T cell receptor (beta chain). Its antigen is not yet known. Base quality data are lacking; no much larger clone is found one base away. Inclusive of the bounding cysteine and phenylalanine, the CDR3 is 13 residues long. Just the 39-base CDR3 DNA is kept, in frame starting at base 1. Compared with germline, V lacks 4 bases and J lacks 13 bases; bases without a gene match: 11. In the germline V gene, CDR1 corresponds to SGHTA and CDR2 to FQGNSA. The data originate from a study of blood T cell repertoires in COVID-19 (dated by TCRdb to 2020 to 2022). With respect to the entire study: Collaborator samples came from the United States, Italy and Spain and covered acute and convalescent phases of COVID-19. A de-identified subject ID, COVID-19 status, age in years and sex were almost always included in the sample metadata. The repertoires were made available in a free public database intended to serve as a resource for research on the immune response to SARS-CoV-2. The samples were drawn from two sources: the first 160 participants of the ongoing ImmuneRACE study, and approximately 1,300 subjects contributed by 6 global collaborators. Where available, HLA class I and class II types were taken from metadata supplied by the sample provider and were not determined by assay-based typing. Subjects who had been exposed to COVID-19, were actively infected with it, or had recovered from it provided the deeply sampled blood TCRbeta repertoires that made up the dataset. The prospective study material was composed of cDNA or gDNA derived from T cells, B-cell-depleted T cells, or PBMCs.

The immunoSEQ Assay, a bias-controlled multiplex PCR, was used to amplify TCRbeta CDR3 regions from genomic DNA. On the study's bioinformatics: The number of nucleated cells in each sample was estimated by amplification of reference gene primers within the assay. Sequence reads were collapsed and filtered to measure the absolute abundance of every unique TCRbeta CDR3 rearrangement. Productive Simpson clonality was computed per sample as the square root of Simpson's diversity index over productive rearrangements. TCRdb took over this immuneACCESS table, retaining in-frame rearrangements with V and J assigned. Such tables are incomplete; in checked studies, under half of the missing clones stem from an unresolved V gene, and the remainder is unexplained. V, J and clone size are taken as reported in that table, and D and trimming were inferred from the DNA itself. This sample holds approximately 100,000 clones; about 75% were observed only once. About 5.9% of the sample rests with the top ten.

The collaborating institutions used their own protocols to collect whole blood in K2EDTA tubes. Collaborator samples were shipped for TCRbeta analysis as frozen whole blood, isolated PBMCs, or DNA extracted from either sample type. Results and caveats for the whole study, not just this receptor: How much clinical and demographic metadata was included differed by source and by participant, and the metadata was provided uncurated.

Recombination connected TRBV7-2 to TRBJ2-5; the central 8 bases match TRBD2. The source of this sequence is a man aged 80 or over with acute or convalescent COVID-19. Input material: peripheral blood. The bases are TGTGCCAGCAGCTCCCAATCGGGGACTAGGAGGTACTTC. The translation is CASSSQSGTRRYF.